The clone carrying this T cell receptor (beta chain) appeared a few times. The sample comes from a study of HIV-infected patients and healthy controls. cDNA was made from around 0.5 ug RNA using alpha and beta constant primers. Separate chain-specific third strand synthesis with multiplexing indices produced the alpha and beta libraries. One entry per CDR3 protein results from TCRdb running MiXCR on the 5' RACE reads. Among under 20,000 distinct CDR3 sequences listed, more than 8% were seen once. The length of the CDR3 is 15 residues. Looked up from germline, CDR1 is MGHRA and CDR2 is YSYEKL. Trimming removed 1 base at V and 5 bases at J, with 13 bases between. All unsorted peripheral T cells were captured because whole blood was used without fractionation.

The clonotype was recovered from an adult in good health. The chain couples TRBV4-1 to TRBJ2-3; D may be TRBD2 (6 bases). The specimen sequenced was blood. CDR3 DNA: TGCGCCAGCAGCCAAGTCGCGGGGTATCAAGATACGCAGTATTTT. Translating gives CASSQVAGYQDTQYF.